Listed below are T cell receptor beta chains from one sample, sequenced in a study of T-cell memory formation after mild COVID-19. From the 5' RACE reads, TCRdb called clonotypes with MiXCR, one entry per CDR3 protein. The sample gives around 200,000 distinct CDR3 sequences, about a fifth of which show up once; around 23% is in the top ten. The sequenced sample was PBMCs or a T cell subset sorted from them (not recorded which). The receptors were sampled from an adult woman who had mild COVID-19 (a few samples of this study predate the infection). Cell type and time point are not known. Both conserved end residues are part of each CDR3. The D gene is left open where the match is weak. Only some rows state a clone size, as once, few, many or a class for expanded clones.

clone_size: few
j_call: TRBJ2-7
d_call: TRBD1
v_call: TRBV7-9
cdr3_aa: CASSHTGTAYEQYF
cdr3_nt: TGTGCCAGCAGTCACACCGGGACAGCCTACGAGCAGTACTTC

clone_size: NA
j_call: TRBJ2-7
d_call: TRBD1
v_call: TRBV20-1
cdr3_aa: CSASHWTGGYEQYF
cdr3_nt: TGCAGTGCTTCACACTGGACAGGGGGCTACGAGCAGTACTTC

clone_size: NA
j_call: TRBJ2-1
d_call: TRBD2
v_call: TRBV5-1
cdr3_aa: CASSFYGLASNNEQFF
cdr3_nt: TGCGCCAGCAGCTTTTACGGACTAGCGTCTAACAATGAGCAGTTCTTC

clone_size: NA
j_call: TRBJ2-3
d_call: TRBD1
v_call: TRBV27
cdr3_aa: CASSSGQDRLDTQYF
cdr3_nt: TGTGCCAGCAGTTCGGGACAGGACCGCCTAGATACGCAGTATTTT

clone_size: few
j_call: TRBJ1-4
d_call: NA
v_call: TRBV6-5
cdr3_aa: CASSPLGLVGREKLFF
cdr3_nt: TGTGCCAGCAGCCCACTTGGCCTTGTTGGGCGCGAAAAACTGTTTTTT

clone_size: few
j_call: TRBJ2-5
d_call: NA
v_call: TRBV12-3/TRBV12-4
cdr3_aa: CASRRTSRGLQETQYF
cdr3_nt: TGTGCCAGCAGACGGACGTCGCGGGGACTCCAAGAGACCCAGTACTTC

clone_size: few
j_call: TRBJ1-2
d_call: NA
v_call: TRBV2
cdr3_aa: CASSERDGYTF
cdr3_nt: TGTGCCAGCAGTGAGCGAGATGGCTACACCTTC

clone_size: NA
j_call: TRBJ1-1
d_call: NA
v_call: TRBV6-5
cdr3_aa: CASSPLGALYETEAFF
cdr3_nt: TGTGCCAGCAGTCCGCTCGGGGCGTTATATGAAACTGAAGCTTTCTTT

clone_size: NA
j_call: TRBJ2-1
d_call: NA
v_call: TRBV5-5
cdr3_aa: CASSLDRVFYNEQFF
cdr3_nt: TGTGCCAGCAGCTTGGACAGGGTTTTCTACAATGAGCAGTTCTTC

clone_size: NA
j_call: TRBJ1-1
d_call: NA
v_call: TRBV9
cdr3_aa: CASSPRGGEAFF
cdr3_nt: TGTGCCAGCAGCCCCCGAGGGGGTGAAGCTTTCTTT

clone_size: few
j_call: TRBJ2-1
d_call: NA
v_call: TRBV4-3
cdr3_aa: CASSQDRGPPYEQFF
cdr3_nt: TGCGCCAGCAGCCAAGATAGGGGACCTCCATATGAGCAGTTCTTC

clone_size: NA
j_call: TRBJ2-1
d_call: TRBD1
v_call: TRBV5-1
cdr3_aa: CASSLTGVHEQFF
cdr3_nt: TGCGCCAGCAGCTTGACAGGGGTCCATGAGCAGTTCTTC

clone_size: few
j_call: TRBJ1-1
d_call: NA
v_call: TRBV4-1
cdr3_aa: CASNDLAGTEAFF
cdr3_nt: TGCGCCAGCAATGATTTAGCGGGCACTGAAGCTTTCTTT

clone_size: NA
j_call: TRBJ1-1
d_call: NA
v_call: TRBV4-1
cdr3_aa: CASSQVAAGLNTEAFF
cdr3_nt: TGCGCCAGCAGCCAAGTAGCGGCAGGGCTTAACACTGAAGCTTTCTTT

clone_size: few
j_call: TRBJ2-3
d_call: TRBD1
v_call: TRBV27
cdr3_aa: CASSFRTGHTDTQYF
cdr3_nt: TGTGCCAGCAGTTTCAGGACAGGCCACACAGATACGCAGTATTTT

clone_size: NA
j_call: TRBJ1-2
d_call: NA
v_call: TRBV9
cdr3_aa: CASSGFGSTYGYTF
cdr3_nt: TGTGCCAGCAGCGGATTCGGGAGCACTTATGGCTACACCTTC

clone_size: few
j_call: TRBJ1-2
d_call: NA
v_call: TRBV5-1
cdr3_aa: CASSAGGAGGYTF
cdr3_nt: TGCGCCAGCAGCGCGGGGGGCGCGGGAGGCTACACCTTC

clone_size: NA
j_call: TRBJ2-1
d_call: TRBD2
v_call: TRBV6-4
cdr3_aa: CASSDSGSGGGYNEQFF
cdr3_nt: TGTGCCAGCAGTGACTCGGGGAGCGGGGGGGGCTACAATGAGCAGTTCTTC

clone_size: NA
j_call: TRBJ2-1
d_call: NA
v_call: TRBV7-2
cdr3_aa: CASSLAPFVSSWYNEQFF
cdr3_nt: TGTGCCAGCAGCTTAGCGCCGTTTGTCAGTTCCTGGTACAATGAGCAGTTCTTC

clone_size: few
j_call: TRBJ1-1
d_call: NA
v_call: TRBV20-1
cdr3_aa: CSARGQGTEAFF
cdr3_nt: TGCAGTGCTAGAGGTCAGGGCACTGAAGCTTTCTTT

clone_size: few
j_call: TRBJ2-4
d_call: NA
v_call: TRBV7-9
cdr3_aa: CASSHPTDRLAKNIQYF
cdr3_nt: TGTGCCAGCAGCCATCCGACGGACAGACTAGCCAAAAACATTCAGTACTTC

clone_size: NA
j_call: TRBJ1-3
d_call: NA
v_call: TRBV7-9
cdr3_aa: CASTSRTSGNTIYF
cdr3_nt: TGTGCCAGCACCTCTAGGACCTCTGGAAACACCATATATTTT

clone_size: NA
j_call: TRBJ1-2
d_call: NA
v_call: TRBV19
cdr3_aa: CASSIARAGYTF
cdr3_nt: TGTGCCAGTAGTATAGCCAGAGCTGGCTACACCTTC

clone_size: NA
j_call: TRBJ2-4
d_call: NA
v_call: TRBV28
cdr3_aa: CASSMYGNIQYF
cdr3_nt: TGTGCCAGCTCAATGTACGGAAACATTCAGTACTTC

clone_size: NA
j_call: TRBJ1-1
d_call: NA
v_call: TRBV7-9
cdr3_aa: CASSLMAGADTEAFF
cdr3_nt: TGTGCCAGCAGCTTAATGGCGGGGGCGGACACTGAAGCTTTCTTT

clone_size: NA
j_call: TRBJ2-1
d_call: TRBD1
v_call: TRBV9
cdr3_aa: CASSATGVQFF
cdr3_nt: TGTGCCAGCAGCGCGACAGGGGTGCAGTTCTTC

clone_size: NA
j_call: TRBJ1-6
d_call: NA
v_call: TRBV11-2
cdr3_aa: CASSLGGNSYNSPLHF
cdr3_nt: TGTGCCAGCAGCTTAGGGGGCAACTCCTATAATTCACCCCTCCACTTT

clone_size: NA
j_call: TRBJ1-5
d_call: TRBD1
v_call: TRBV12-3/TRBV12-4
cdr3_aa: CASSVKTGTVSQRGQPQHF
cdr3_nt: TGTGCCAGCAGTGTTAAAACCGGGACAGTAAGTCAACGAGGTCAGCCCCAGCATTTT

clone_size: NA
j_call: TRBJ2-3
d_call: TRBD2
v_call: TRBV7-9
cdr3_aa: CASSSALAVDTQYF
cdr3_nt: TGTGCCAGCAGCTCTGCCCTAGCGGTAGATACGCAGTATTTT

clone_size: few
j_call: TRBJ1-1
d_call: NA
v_call: TRBV14
cdr3_aa: CASSQDLGSNTEAFF
cdr3_nt: TGTGCCAGCAGCCAAGACCTAGGGTCGAACACTGAAGCTTTCTTT

clone_size: few
j_call: TRBJ2-3
d_call: NA
v_call: TRBV7-7
cdr3_aa: CASSPGTYTDTQYF
cdr3_nt: TGTGCCAGCAGCCCCGGGACTTACACAGATACGCAGTATTTT

clone_size: NA
j_call: TRBJ1-1
d_call: TRBD1
v_call: TRBV7-9
cdr3_aa: CASRRTGLPEAFF
cdr3_nt: TGTGCCAGCAGACGGACAGGGTTACCTGAAGCTTTCTTT

clone_size: few
j_call: TRBJ2-1
d_call: TRBD2
v_call: TRBV6-5
cdr3_aa: CASSPLAGPSYNEQFF
cdr3_nt: TGTGCCAGCAGTCCGCTAGCGGGTCCCTCCTACAATGAGCAGTTCTTC

clone_size: few
j_call: TRBJ2-1
d_call: NA
v_call: TRBV2
cdr3_aa: CASSGPWVAAYNEQFF
cdr3_nt: TGTGCCAGCAGTGGTCCCTGGGTTGCAGCTTACAATGAGCAGTTCTTC

clone_size: few
j_call: TRBJ1-2
d_call: TRBD1
v_call: TRBV7-9
cdr3_aa: CASSLYPRDSYYGYTF
cdr3_nt: TGTGCCAGCAGCTTGTACCCCCGGGACAGCTACTATGGCTACACCTTC

clone_size: NA
j_call: TRBJ1-1
d_call: TRBD1
v_call: TRBV9
cdr3_aa: CASSVGTGGTEAFF
cdr3_nt: TGTGCCAGCAGCGTAGGGACAGGGGGCACTGAAGCTTTCTTT

clone_size: NA
j_call: TRBJ2-6
d_call: NA
v_call: TRBV7-6
cdr3_aa: CASSPLTASGANVLTF
cdr3_nt: TGTGCCAGCAGCCCGTTGACAGCCTCTGGGGCCAACGTCCTGACTTTC

clone_size: NA
j_call: TRBJ2-7
d_call: TRBD2
v_call: TRBV5-6
cdr3_aa: CASSHGTSVRYEQYF
cdr3_nt: TGTGCCAGCAGCCACGGGACTAGCGTTCGGTACGAGCAGTACTTC

clone_size: few
j_call: TRBJ2-7
d_call: NA
v_call: TRBV24-1
cdr3_aa: CATSDLLGGEQYF
cdr3_nt: TGTGCCACCAGTGATTTACTCGGGGGCGAGCAGTACTTC

clone_size: many
j_call: TRBJ1-1
d_call: TRBD1
v_call: TRBV4-3
cdr3_aa: CASSQDGQGVPNTEAFF
cdr3_nt: TGCGCCAGCAGCCAAGACGGACAGGGGGTCCCGAACACTGAAGCTTTCTTT

clone_size: NA
j_call: TRBJ1-1
d_call: NA
v_call: TRBV28
cdr3_aa: CASSLRGVMNTEAFF
cdr3_nt: TGTGCCAGCAGTTTGCGGGGGGTTATGAACACTGAAGCTTTCTTT

clone_size: few
j_call: TRBJ1-1
d_call: NA
v_call: TRBV7-3
cdr3_aa: CASSLSGTENTEAFF
cdr3_nt: TGTGCCAGCAGCTTAAGTGGGACGGAGAACACTGAAGCTTTCTTT

clone_size: NA
j_call: TRBJ1-2
d_call: TRBD1
v_call: TRBV12-3/TRBV12-4
cdr3_aa: CASSTGQGSGYTF
cdr3_nt: TGTGCCAGCAGCACGGGACAGGGGTCGGGCTACACCTTC

clone_size: NA
j_call: TRBJ2-7
d_call: TRBD1
v_call: TRBV27
cdr3_aa: CASSLSWGQRDEQYF
cdr3_nt: TGTGCCAGCAGTTTATCGTGGGGACAGCGTGACGAGCAGTACTTC

clone_size: NA
j_call: TRBJ1-1
d_call: NA
v_call: TRBV5-6
cdr3_aa: CASSWGGEAFF
cdr3_nt: TGTGCCAGCAGCTGGGGGGGTGAAGCTTTCTTT

clone_size: NA
j_call: TRBJ1-1
d_call: NA
v_call: TRBV4-3
cdr3_aa: CASKSSWGTNTEAFF
cdr3_nt: TGCGCCAGCAAGTCTAGTTGGGGGACGAACACTGAAGCTTTCTTT

clone_size: NA
j_call: TRBJ1-1
d_call: NA
v_call: TRBV6-2/TRBV6-3
cdr3_aa: CASSYGWGTEAFF
cdr3_nt: TGTGCCAGCAGTTACGGCTGGGGCACTGAAGCTTTCTTT

clone_size: NA
j_call: TRBJ1-2
d_call: NA
v_call: TRBV12-3/TRBV12-4
cdr3_aa: CASSLGSYYGYTF
cdr3_nt: TGTGCCAGCAGTTTGGGATCTTACTATGGCTACACCTTC

clone_size: NA
j_call: TRBJ1-3
d_call: TRBD1
v_call: TRBV4-3
cdr3_aa: CASSTWGTGSGNTIYF
cdr3_nt: TGCGCCAGCAGTACGTGGGGGACAGGGTCCGGAAACACCATATATTTT

clone_size: few
j_call: TRBJ2-7
d_call: NA
v_call: TRBV19
cdr3_aa: CASSIAGGNSYEQYF
cdr3_nt: TGTGCCAGTAGTATAGCGGGCGGGAACAGCTACGAGCAGTACTTC

clone_size: few
j_call: TRBJ2-7
d_call: TRBD1
v_call: TRBV5-6
cdr3_aa: CASSHGQGADEQYF
cdr3_nt: TGTGCCAGCAGCCATGGACAGGGGGCCGACGAGCAGTACTTC

clone_size: NA
j_call: TRBJ2-1
d_call: NA
v_call: TRBV2
cdr3_aa: CASSEGGGSSREQFF
cdr3_nt: TGTGCCAGCAGTGAAGGGGGAGGATCTTCCCGTGAGCAGTTCTTC

clone_size: few
j_call: TRBJ2-3
d_call: NA
v_call: TRBV12-3/TRBV12-4
cdr3_aa: CASSPGLSPDTQYF
cdr3_nt: TGTGCCAGCAGTCCCGGACTTTCGCCAGATACGCAGTATTTT

clone_size: few
j_call: TRBJ2-5
d_call: NA
v_call: TRBV5-6
cdr3_aa: CASSFGPRMETQYF
cdr3_nt: TGTGCCAGCAGCTTCGGGCCCCGTATGGAGACCCAGTACTTC

clone_size: few
j_call: TRBJ1-2
d_call: NA
v_call: TRBV7-3
cdr3_aa: CASSVGRNYGYTF
cdr3_nt: TGTGCCAGCAGCGTAGGACGGAACTATGGCTACACCTTC

clone_size: NA
j_call: TRBJ1-5
d_call: TRBD1
v_call: TRBV11-1
cdr3_aa: CASSAGQNSPQHF
cdr3_nt: TGTGCCAGCAGCGCGGGACAGAACTCCCCCCAGCATTTT